Below, 5 T cell receptor beta chains from the same sample are listed, as sequenced in a study of T cell responses to AZD1222 COVID-19 vaccine. Clones were read by immunoSEQ multiplex PCR, and TCRdb kept only the in-frame ones, dropping some. The sample shows tens of thousands of clones, over 75% of them seen only once. This specimen was peripheral blood, taken 28 days after the second AZD1222 dose. The receptors stem from an adult who received the AZD1222 COVID-19 vaccine.

V and J are TRBV5-6 and TRBJ2-3, with 11 bases fitting TRBD2. This CDR3 spans 15 amino acids. V shed 5 bases, J shed 2 bases, and the junction held 4 bases outside the gene matches. Germline V gene data show CDR1 as SGHDT and CDR2 as YYEEEE. CDR3 sequence reads: CASRLAGGLTDTQYF. DNA for the CDR3: TGTGCCAGCAGGCTAGCGGGGGGTCTCACAGATACGCAGTATTTT.

This chain links TRBV9 with TRBJ1-4; 10 positions match TRBD1. Germline V CDR1 and CDR2: SGDLS, YYNGEE. This CDR3 spans 15 amino acids. The J segment lost 8 bases and the V segment lost 3 bases, leaving 7 bases of the junction unmatched. The CDR3 loop is CASSGGTGEGEKLFF. For the CDR3, the DNA is TGTGCCAGCAGCGGAGGGACAGGGGAAGGGGAAAAACTGTTTTTT. The complete variable domain, with remaining parts taken from reference TRBV9 and TRBJ1-4, reads DSGVTQTPKHLITATGQRVTLRCSPRSGDLSVYWYQQSLDQGLQFLIQYYNGEERAKGNILERFSAQQFPDLHSELNLSSLELGDSALYFCASSGGTGEGEKLFFGSGTQLSVL.

For the CDR3, the DNA is TGTGCCAGCAGCCCAAATACAGGGTTTGCTGGAAACACCATATATTTT. Translating gives CASSPNTGFAGNTIYF. This chain uses TRBV7-9 with TRBJ1-3; the D gene is possibly TRBD1 (6 bases). Trimming took 5 bases from V and 2 from J, leaving 16 bases between them. Germline CDR1 and CDR2: SEHNR and FQNEAQ (reference sequence). This CDR3 has 16 amino acids.

This clone was picked up one time. The chain combines TRBV4-2 with TRBJ1-2, with unresolved D. V dropped 2 bases and J dropped 8 bases, with 9 bases sitting between them. This CDR3 contains 12 residues. Germline CDR1 is LGHNA and CDR2 is YNFKEQ. CDR3 in amino acids: CASSQQTSGYTF. The CDR3 coding sequence is TGTGCCAGCAGCCAACAGACGAGCGGCTACACCTTC.

This sequence joins TRBV12-3 or TRBV12-4 and TRBJ1-6; TRBD1 agrees at 7 bases. This CDR3 has 13 amino acids. The V and J ends lost 2 bases and 10 bases, in that order; junction bases with no gene match: 2. CDR3 residues: CASSLNRGSPLHF. In nucleotides, the CDR3 is TGTGCCAGCAGTTTAAACAGGGGATCACCCCTCCACTTT.